This paragraph covers one T cell receptor beta chain sequence. Its antigen is unidentified. Measured with immunoSEQ multiplex PCR; TCRdb has only the in-frame clones, and not every one. The sample consists of over 2 million clones, 95% of them appearing once. This entry is derived from a study of shared clonotypes between healthy human individuals. Study background: CD4 naive cells filled three plates per donor, CD4 memory three, CD8 naive two and CD8 memory one. Findings and limits, study-wide: Among non-shared clonotypes, generation probabilities were lower than among those shared by all four donors.

The CDR3 totals 13 residues. CDR1 is MNHNS, CDR2 SASEGT, per germline. The trim removed 1 base at V and 10 bases at J, leaving 5 bases unmatched. Input material: naive CD4+ T cells sorted from blood. Subset: CD45RA+ positively selected. This TCR was recovered from a man between 18 and 35 years old in good health. This chain joins TRBV6-1 and TRBJ1-2; 8 bases fit TRBD1. The CDR3 region is CASSEGQGAAYTF. In DNA, the CDR3 is TGTGCCAGCAGTGAAGGGCAGGGGGCTGCCTACACCTTC.